This entry is about one T cell receptor beta chain. The data were obtained in a study of T cell changes during pregnancy in multiple sclerosis. This table comes from immunoSEQ multiplex PCR, and its TCRdb copy is limited to in-frame clones, with some not included. Of 25,000 to 35,000 clones listed, 89% are singletons. Per germline, CDR1 MGHRA and CDR2 YSYEKL. This CDR3 region has 16 residues. Trimming removed 0 bases at V and 5 bases at J, with 16 bases between. Material: CD8+ T cells from peripheral blood mononuclear cells, obtained in the second trimester of pregnancy. The V gene is TRBV4-1, the J gene TRBJ1-2, with D possibly TRBD1 on 5 matching bases. This clonotype originated in a female donor with multiple sclerosis, enrolled in a pregnancy study. CDR3 DNA sequence: TGCGCCAGCAGCCAAGATAAGGCCACAGGACCATATGGCTACACCTTC. It specifies CASSQDKATGPYGYTF.